The clone carrying this TCR beta chain came up a few times. Its antigen is unknown. It may be a read error: a sequence one base away is much more abundant. This sample is drawn from a study of post-analysis software for immune sequencing data. Study-wide points: Included in a set of four or five TRBV segments more frequent in patients than controls were TRBV5-6, TRBV5-1 and TRBV20-1. Samples prepared in the same batch strongly co-clustered by F measure. Significantly decreased normalized Chao1 diversity was recorded for multiple sclerosis patients relative to controls.

Prepared TCR beta cDNA libraries contained unique molecular identifiers. TCRdb re-derived calls from the PCR reads in MiXCR, one entry per CDR3 protein. This sample yields approximately 460,000 distinct CDR3 sequences, of which less than 45% are seen a single time; around 10% belongs to the top ten. Germline-derived CDR1 and CDR2 are LGHNA and YNFKEQ. V was clipped by 1 base and J by 13 bases, with 14 bases between them. The CDR3 is made up of 13 amino acids. The V gene is TRBV4-2, the J gene TRBJ2-1; possible D gene TRBD2, 5 bases. The TCR originated in a girl aged 5-17 years with multiple sclerosis. Sequencing was carried out using blood. CDR3 bases: TGTGCCAGCAGCCAAGGGGCTGGGGAGACCCAGTTCTTC. It is translated as CASSQGAGETQFF.